This T cell receptor (beta chain) was retrieved from a study of blood T cell repertoires in COVID-19. For the study at large: Sample material is recorded as cDNA or gDNA derived from T cells, B-cell-depleted T cells, or PBMCs.

Adults between about 18 and 95 years of age took part from fewer than 30 US areas. Original handling: Quantification of nucleated cells was approximated via reference gene primer amplification. Profiled with immunoSEQ multiplex PCR; TCRdb holds only in-frame clones, not every one. The V and J calls and clone size are taken from that table; D and trimming were inferred from the DNA. The profile covers 250,000 to 350,000 clones, with 90% appearing a single time and around 1.1% taken by the ten largest. Sequencing used PBMCs or T cells enriched from blood (not recorded which). The TCR originated in a woman in her thirties who had recovered from COVID-19.

CDR3 sequence: CASSLTSGSNAGELFF. CDR3 bases: TGTGCCAGCAGTTTGACTAGCGGGAGTAATGCCGGGGAGCTGTTTTTT. The chain uses TRBV28 and TRBJ2-2, with 12 bases fitting TRBD2. V lost 3 bases, J lost 6 bases, and 5 bases stayed unmatched. CDR1 MDHEN and CDR2 SYDVKM come from the germline V gene. CDR3 length: 16 amino acids.